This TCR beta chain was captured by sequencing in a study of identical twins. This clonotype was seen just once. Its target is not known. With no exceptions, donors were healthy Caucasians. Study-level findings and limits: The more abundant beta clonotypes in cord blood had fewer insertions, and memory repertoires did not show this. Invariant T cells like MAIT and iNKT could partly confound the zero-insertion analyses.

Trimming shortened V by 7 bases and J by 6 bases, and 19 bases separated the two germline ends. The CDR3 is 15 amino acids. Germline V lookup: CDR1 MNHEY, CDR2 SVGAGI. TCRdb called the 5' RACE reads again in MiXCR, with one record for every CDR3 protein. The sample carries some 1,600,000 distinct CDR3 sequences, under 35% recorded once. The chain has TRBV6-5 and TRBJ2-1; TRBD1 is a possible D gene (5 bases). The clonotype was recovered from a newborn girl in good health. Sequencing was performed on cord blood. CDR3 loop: CASKQGYGLGNEQFF. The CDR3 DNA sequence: TGTGCCAGCAAGCAGGGCTACGGGTTAGGCAATGAGCAGTTCTTC.